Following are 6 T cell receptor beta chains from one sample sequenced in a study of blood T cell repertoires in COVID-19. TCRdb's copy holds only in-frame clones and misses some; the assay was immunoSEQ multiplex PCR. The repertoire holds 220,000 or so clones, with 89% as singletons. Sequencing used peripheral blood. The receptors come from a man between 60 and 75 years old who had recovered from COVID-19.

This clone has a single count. In DNA form, the CDR3 reads TGCGCCAGCAGCCAAGTCGGACTACTAAACACCGGGGAGCTGTTTTTT. Encoded protein: CASSQVGLLNTGELFF. The chain is built from TRBV4-1 and TRBJ2-2; the D gene is possibly TRBD2 (6 bases). The CDR3 covers 16 residues. CDR1 MGHRA and CDR2 YSYEKL come from the germline V gene. V dropped 1 base and J dropped 2 bases, with 11 bases sitting between them.

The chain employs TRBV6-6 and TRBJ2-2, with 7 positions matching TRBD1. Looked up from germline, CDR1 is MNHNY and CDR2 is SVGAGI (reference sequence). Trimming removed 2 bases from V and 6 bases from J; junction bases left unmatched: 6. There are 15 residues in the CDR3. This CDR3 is CASSYRGGRAGELFF. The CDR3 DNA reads TGTGCCAGCAGTTACAGAGGGGGCAGGGCCGGGGAGCTGTTTTTT.

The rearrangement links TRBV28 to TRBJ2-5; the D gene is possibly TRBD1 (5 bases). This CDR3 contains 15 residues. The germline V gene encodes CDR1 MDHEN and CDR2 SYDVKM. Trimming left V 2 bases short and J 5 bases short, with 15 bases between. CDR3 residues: CASSLGGAGRETQYF. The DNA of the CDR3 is TGTGCCAGCAGTTTAGGTGGTGCAGGGCGCGAGACCCAGTACTTC.

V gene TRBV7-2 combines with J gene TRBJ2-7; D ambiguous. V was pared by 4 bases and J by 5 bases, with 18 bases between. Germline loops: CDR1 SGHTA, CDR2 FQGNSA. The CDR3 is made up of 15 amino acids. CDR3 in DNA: TGTGCCAGCAGCTCGGCGGCATTACGGCGTAACGAGCAGTACTTC. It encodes CASSSAALRRNEQYF.

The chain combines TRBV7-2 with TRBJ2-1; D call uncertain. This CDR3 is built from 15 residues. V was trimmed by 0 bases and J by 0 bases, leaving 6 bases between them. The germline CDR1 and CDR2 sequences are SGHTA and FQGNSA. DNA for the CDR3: TGTGCCAGCAGCTTAGCCTGGAGCTCCTACAATGAGCAGTTCTTC. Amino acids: CASSLAWSSYNEQFF.

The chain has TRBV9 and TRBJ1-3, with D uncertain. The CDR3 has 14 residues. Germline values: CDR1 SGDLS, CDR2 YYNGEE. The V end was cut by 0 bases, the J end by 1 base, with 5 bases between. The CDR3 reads CASSVDLSGNTIYF. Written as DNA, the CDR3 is TGTGCCAGCAGCGTAGACCTATCTGGAAACACCATATATTTT. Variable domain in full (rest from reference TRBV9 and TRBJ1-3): DSGVTQTPKHLITATGQRVTLRCSPRSGDLSVYWYQQSLDQGLQFLIQYYNGEERAKGNILERFSAQQFPDLHSELNLSSLELGDSALYFCASSVDLSGNTIYFGEGSWLTVV.